This TCR beta chain was sequenced during a study of shared clonotypes between healthy human individuals. This CDR3 is 16 amino acids long. V dropped 0 bases and J dropped 1 base, with 13 bases sitting between them. Germline CDR1 is SGHRS and CDR2 is YFSETQ. Original processing methods: Filtering differed, since immunoSEQ gave only junction sequences and no quality scores. Clones were sequenced by immunoSEQ multiplex PCR, and TCRdb holds only the in-frame ones, with some missing. The DNA was the basis for D and trimming; V, J and clone size are from that table. The repertoire consists of 850,000 to 1,100,000 clones, with 60% to 85% occurring once and the leading ten covering 0.7% to 0.95%.

Source material: memory CD4+ T cells from PBMCs. Subset indicated: CD45RA-negative fraction. This chain connects TRBV5-1 to TRBJ1-1; a weak D match, TRBD1 (6 bases). This TCR derives from a man aged 18 to 29 in good health. Some clones in this sample may be carry-over from other donors' samples. The CDR3 DNA follows: TGCGCCAGCAGCTTGGAATTAGGACAGACGAACACTGAAGCTTTCTTT. It translates to CASSLELGQTNTEAFF.